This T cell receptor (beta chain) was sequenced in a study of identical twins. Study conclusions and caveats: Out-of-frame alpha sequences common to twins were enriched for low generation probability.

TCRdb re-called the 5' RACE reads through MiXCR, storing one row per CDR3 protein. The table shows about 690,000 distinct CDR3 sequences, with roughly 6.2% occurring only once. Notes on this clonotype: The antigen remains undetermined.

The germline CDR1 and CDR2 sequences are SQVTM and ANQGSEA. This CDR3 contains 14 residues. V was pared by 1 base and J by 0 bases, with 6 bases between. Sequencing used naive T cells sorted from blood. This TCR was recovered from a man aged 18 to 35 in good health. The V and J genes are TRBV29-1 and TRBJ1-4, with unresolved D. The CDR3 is CSVEARATNEKLFF. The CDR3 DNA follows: TGCAGCGTTGAAGCCCGAGCAACTAATGAAAAACTGTTTTTT.